This entry lists 21 T cell receptor beta chains sequenced from one sample in a study of blood T cell repertoires in COVID-19. TCRdb's copy holds only in-frame clones and misses some; the assay was immunoSEQ multiplex PCR. The sample yields over 200,000 clones, over 70% seen once. The source material was peripheral blood. The receptors shown here come from a woman between 50 and 59 years old with acute or convalescent COVID-19.

This clone was detected only a few times. The sample carries other DNA sequences with the same CDR3. The rearrangement uses TRBV3-1 (or the pseudogene TRBV3-2) and TRBJ1-5; D remains unclear. Per the germline V gene, CDR1 is LGHDT and CDR2 is YNNKEL (reference sequence). This CDR3 has 13 residues. V gave up 0 bases and J gave up 5 bases, with 5 bases separating them. In DNA, the CDR3 is TGTGCCAGCAGCCAAGATCGGGATCAGCCCCAGCATTTT. The encoded protein is CASSQDRDQPQHF.

The V call is TRBV5-1, the J call TRBJ2-7, with D tentatively TRBD2 (6 bases). The germline CDR1 and CDR2 sequences are SGHRS and YFSETQ. The CDR3 has 15 residues. With 4 bases removed from V and 5 bases from J, the gap between germline ends came to 19 bases. CDR3 in amino acids: CASSNSGSPLDEQYF. The CDR3 DNA follows: TGCGCCAGCAGCAATTCCGGGAGCCCTCTGGACGAGCAGTACTTC. Supplemented by reference TRBV5-1 and TRBJ2-7, the full variable domain reads KAGVTQTPRYLIKTRGQQVTLSCSPISGHRSVSWYQQTPGQGLQFLFEYFSETQRNKGNFPGRFSGRQFSNSRSEMNVSTLELGDSALYLCASSNSGSPLDEQYFGPGTRLTVT.

This chain connects TRBV28 to TRBJ2-7; D might be TRBD1 (6 bases). The V gene lost 3 bases and the J gene lost 4 bases, with 13 bases spanning the gap. The CDR3 contains 14 residues. Germline V CDR1 and CDR2: MDHEN, SYDVKM. CDR3 in DNA: TGTGCCAGCAGTTTCCGGGACATCTCTTACGAGCAGTACTTC. Amino acids: CASSFRDISYEQYF. Filled out from reference TRBV28 and TRBJ2-7, the complete variable domain reads DVKVTQSSRYLVKRTGEKVFLECVQDMDHENMFWYRQDPGLGLRLIYFSYDVKMKEKGDIPEGYSVSREKKERFSLILESASTNQTSMYLCASSFRDISYEQYFGPGTRLTVT.

The genes are TRBV5-6 and TRBJ1-6, with a tentative D call TRBD1 (5 bases). CDR1 SGHDT and CDR2 YYEEEE come from the germline V gene. The CDR3 runs 14 residues. V lost 2 bases, J lost 6 bases, and 9 bases lay in between. The CDR3 here is CASSFTQANSPLHF. In DNA form, the CDR3 reads TGTGCCAGCAGCTTCACACAGGCTAATTCACCCCTCCACTTT.

V usage is TRBV10-1 and J usage is TRBJ2-4; 10 bases match TRBD2. The CDR3 extends over 14 amino acids. Germline V gene data show CDR1 as WNHNN and CDR2 as SYGVQD (reference sequence). The J segment lost 8 bases and the V segment lost 6 bases, leaving 7 bases of the junction unmatched. Here the CDR3 reads CASSTSGRADIQYF. DNA for the CDR3: TGCGCCAGCAGCACGAGCGGGAGGGCGGACATTCAGTACTTC.

This clone occurred once. The rearrangement links TRBV4-1 to TRBJ2-7, with 9 bases matching TRBD2. CDR1 is MGHRA, CDR2 YSYEKL, per germline. The CDR3 extends over 15 amino acids. V lost 0 bases and J lost 4; bases outside the gene matches: 4. CDR3 sequence: CASSQDQREAYEQYF. The CDR3 nucleotides read TGCGCCAGCAGCCAAGACCAGCGGGAGGCATACGAGCAGTACTTC.

The chain uses TRBV30 and TRBJ1-5; no definite D call. V lost 6 bases to trimming and J lost 0 bases, with 15 bases between them. This CDR3 comprises 15 residues. CDR1 GTSNPN and CDR2 SVGIG come from the germline V gene (reference sequence). CDR3 sequence (DNA): TGTGCCTGCGAATGGACGGGGATTAGCAATCAGCCCCAGCATTTT. It encodes CACEWTGISNQPQHF.

This clone occurred once. The V call is TRBV18, the J call TRBJ2-7; D possibly corresponds to TRBD2 (5 bases). CDR1 is KGHSH and CDR2 is LQKENI in the germline V gene. V shed 2 bases and J shed 9 bases, with 11 bases lying between them. This CDR3 is built from 12 residues. The CDR3 nucleotides read TGTGCCAGCTCACCATCGACCGGAGGGCAGTACTTC. It encodes CASSPSTGGQYF. The complete variable domain, with remaining parts taken from reference TRBV18 and TRBJ2-7, reads NAGVMQNPRHLVRRRGQEARLRCSPMKGHSHVYWYRQLPEEGLKFMVYLQKENIIDESGMPKERFSAEFPKEGPSILRIQQVVRGDSAAYFCASSPSTGGQYFGPGTRLTVT.

This chain uses TRBV19 with TRBJ2-3, with D maybe TRBD2 (6 bases). The V gene's germline CDR1 is LNHDA and CDR2 SQIVND (reference sequence). The ends were cut back, 0 bases at V and 2 bases at J, with 9 bases in the middle. The CDR3 length is 15 residues. The CDR3 sequence is CASSIEASDTDTQYF. In DNA, the CDR3 is TGTGCCAGTAGTATAGAGGCTAGCGACACAGATACGCAGTATTTT.

The rearrangement uses TRBV27 and TRBJ2-7, with D perhaps matching TRBD2 (5 bases). There are 13 residues in the CDR3. Germline CDR1 and CDR2: MNHEY and SMNVEV (reference sequence). Trimming shortened V by 8 bases and J by 1 base, and 12 bases separated the two germline ends. For the CDR3, the DNA is TGTGCCAGCGGGGTAGCGACATCCTACGAGCAGTACTTC. This gives the protein CASGVATSYEQYF.

The V and J genes are TRBV2 and TRBJ1-4; possibly TRBD1 for D (5 bases). V was trimmed by 5 bases and J by 0 bases, leaving 13 bases between them. Germline CDR1 is SNHLY and CDR2 is FYNNEI. The CDR3 contains 16 residues. CDR3 residues: CASSSRQTPTNEKLFF. CDR3 sequence (DNA): TGTGCCAGCAGTTCTAGACAGACTCCAACTAATGAAAAACTGTTTTTT.

CDR3 DNA: TGCGCCAGCACGATGGGCAGTTCGAACACCGGGGAGCTGTTTTTT. It specifies CASTMGSSNTGELFF. The V and J genes are TRBV5-1 and TRBJ2-2; no clear D. Per the germline V gene, CDR1 is SGHRS and CDR2 is YFSETQ. The CDR3 length is 15 residues. V lost 6 bases, J lost 0 bases, and 12 bases lay in between.

The chain employs TRBV5-8 and TRBJ1-5; D ambiguous. Trimming took 3 bases from V and 0 from J, leaving 13 bases between them. The CDR3 consists of 16 residues. Per the germline V gene, CDR1 is SGHTS and CDR2 is YDEGEE. CDR3 amino acids: CASSYERHYSNQPQHF. The CDR3 DNA is TGTGCCAGCAGCTACGAGAGGCACTATAGCAATCAGCCCCAGCATTTT.

V gene TRBV11-2 combines with J gene TRBJ1-1; weak D call: TRBD1 (5 bases). V was trimmed by 5 bases and J by 4 bases, leaving 17 bases between them. The CDR3 length is 15 residues. CDR1 and CDR2 (germline): SGHAT, FQNNGV. CDR3 sequence reads: CASSRGGARGTEAFF. As DNA, the CDR3 is TGTGCCAGCAGCCGAGGAGGGGCGCGGGGCACTGAAGCTTTCTTT.

The chain is built from TRBV2 and TRBJ2-1; 10 nucleotides match TRBD2. The CDR3 runs to 15 residues. Germline assignment: CDR1 SNHLY and CDR2 FYNNEI. After removal of 5 bases from V and 6 bases from J, the junction contained 7 bases not matched to a gene. CDR3: CASSTLAGVTNEQFF. The CDR3 DNA sequence: TGTGCCAGCAGTACCCTAGCGGGAGTTACCAATGAGCAGTTCTTC.

The J gene is TRBJ2-5, the V gene TRBV6-5, with 7 bases lining up with TRBD2. V lost 6 bases to trimming and J lost 4 bases; unmatched junction nucleotides: 8. The CDR3 is 14 amino acids. Germline values: CDR1 MNHEY, CDR2 SVGAGI. CDR3 amino acids: CASSGRPHRETQYF. The CDR3 nucleotides read TGTGCCAGCAGCGGGAGGCCCCATCGAGAGACCCAGTACTTC.

This chain uses TRBV6-5 with TRBJ2-3, with 7 bases lining up with TRBD1. Germline V gene data show CDR1 as MNHEY and CDR2 as SVGAGI. The V segment lost 7 bases and the J segment 0 bases; nucleotides outside the gene matches: 7. The CDR3 runs to 15 residues. CDR3 coding DNA: TGTGCCAGCATTGTCCGGGACAGAAGCACAGATACGCAGTATTTT. It is translated as CASIVRDRSTDTQYF.

This chain uses TRBV2 with TRBJ2-5; tentative D call: TRBD2 (5 bases). V was shortened by 2 bases and J by 5 bases, with 9 bases between the two germline ends. This CDR3 has 13 amino acids. Germline assignment: CDR1 SNHLY and CDR2 FYNNEI. CDR3 DNA sequence: TGTGCCAGCAGTGAAAGCGGTGCGGAGACCCAGTACTTC. Protein: CASSESGAETQYF.

This clone was recorded a few times. The rearrangement links TRBV14 to TRBJ2-5; D is ambiguous. The CDR3 has 17 amino acids. CDR1 SGHDN and CDR2 FVKESK come from the germline V gene. V lost 1 base and J 5 bases, leaving 20 bases between the germline ends. The CDR3 sequence: CASSQGYRSKVRETQYF. In DNA form, the CDR3 reads TGTGCCAGCAGCCAAGGTTACCGGTCGAAAGTCAGGGAGACCCAGTACTTC.

This clone was seen once. V and J are TRBV2 and TRBJ2-1, with TRBD2 identical over 8 bases. This CDR3 has 20 residues. V gave up 5 bases and J gave up 1 base; unmatched junction bases: 19. CDR1 is SNHLY, CDR2 FYNNEI, per germline. The CDR3 DNA follows: TGTGCCAGCAGTCATATCTCTTTCGGGCTAGCGGGCGCTTCCTACAATGAGCAGTTCTTC. Translation: CASSHISFGLAGASYNEQFF.

The DNA for the CDR3 is TGCAGTGCTAGTAGGGACAGGGGGCAGGATTCACCCCTCCACTTT. Translated: CSASRDRGQDSPLHF. J is TRBJ1-6 and V is TRBV20-1, with 12 bases lining up with TRBD1. Germline V lookup: CDR1 DFQATT, CDR2 SNEGSKA (reference sequence). V was clipped by 3 bases and J by 8 bases; unmatched bases: 5. This CDR3 has 15 amino acids.